The T cell receptor (beta chain) under discussion was sequenced for a study of CD8+ T cells in alopecia areata. The germline gives CDR1 SGDLS, CDR2 YYNGEE. V was cut by 0 bases and J by 4 bases, with 7 bases left in between. This CDR3 has 14 amino acids. Extracted RNA was reverse transcribed, and the resulting cDNA served as sequencing template. TCRdb's table, derived via immunoSEQ multiplex PCR, lists solely in-frame clones and lacks some. The data hold some 210,000 clones, with approximately 65% observed a single time. Whole-study results and caveats: Tofacitinib significantly reduced both scalp clonality and expanded CD8+ clones among the top 100.

This sample's treatment: oral pan-JAK inhibitor, 5-10 mg twice daily. Details on this clone: Its antigen is as yet unknown.

The chain employs TRBV9 and TRBJ1-4; D is unresolved. This clonotype was obtained from a human donor with alopecia areata. The specimen was CD4+ T cells sorted from blood, collected between weeks 43 and 45, from a patient treated with tofacitinib. The CDR3 DNA reads TGTGCCAGCAGCGTAGGTACCGATAATGAAAAACTGTTTTTT. It yields the protein CASSVGTDNEKLFF.